One TCR beta chain is described in this entry. The source of the sample is a study of blood T cell repertoires in COVID-19. Here immunoSEQ multiplex PCR was the method, and the copy in TCRdb shows in-frame clones only, minus some. Of tens of thousands of clones listed, around three quarters are singletons. The specimen was peripheral blood. This receptor was identified in a man in his sixties with acute or convalescent COVID-19.

CDR3 in DNA: TGTGCCAGCAGCTTAGGAGGCCTAGCGTTCGGCGAGCAGTACTTC. Protein: CASSLGGLAFGEQYF. This chain connects TRBV11-3 to TRBJ2-7, with a possible D match to TRBD2 (6 bases). The V gene lost 1 base and the J gene lost 6 bases, with 16 bases spanning the gap. Germline V CDR1 and CDR2: SGHNT, YENEEA. This CDR3 has 15 amino acids.